One sample yielded the 24 T cell receptor beta chains listed below, sequenced in a study of shared clonotypes between healthy human individuals (dated by TCRdb to between 2020 and 2021). Libraries were built with the immunoSEQ multiplex PCR assay. Imported from immuneACCESS, the table was reduced by TCRdb to in-frame sequences with V and J called. These copies leave out some clones; in studies compared against another copy, an unresolved V gene accounts for under half, and the cause of the remainder is not known. The sample profile shows roughly 2 million clones; 85% to 95% of them were found once. The ten largest make up more than 0.1% of the sample. Specimen: naive CD4+ T cells sorted from blood. The cell subset or site label for this specimen denotes: CD45RA+ positively selected. Every receptor here comes from a man younger than 30 in good health.

The chain couples TRBV7-8 to TRBJ1-6, with D possibly matching TRBD1 (6 bases). Germline lookup yields CDR1 SGHVS and CDR2 FQNEAQ. The V and J ends lost 4 bases and 6 bases respectively, with 16 bases between them. This CDR3 contains 16 residues. CDR3 sequence: CASSSAQGRGNSPLHF. The DNA for the CDR3 is TGTGCCAGCAGCTCCGCCCAGGGGCGAGGTAATTCACCCCTCCACTTT.

This chain connects TRBV12-5 to TRBJ1-3, with a tentative D call TRBD1 (5 bases). Germline values: CDR1 LGHNT, CDR2 FRNRAP. Trimming stripped 5 bases from V and 0 bases from J, with 8 bases between. The CDR3 sequence is 14 residues long. The CDR3 sequence is CASGAGHSGNTIYF. The CDR3 region has the DNA TGTGCTAGTGGTGCCGGACACTCTGGAAACACCATATATTTT.

The gene calls are TRBV5-1 and TRBJ1-4; D is undetermined. Germline V gene lookup returns CDR1 SGHRS and CDR2 YFSETQ. This CDR3 region has 14 residues. Trimming pared 5 bases from V and 6 bases from J, leaving 14 bases between. For the CDR3, the DNA is TGCGCCAGCAGGCGGGCTATATCCGATGAAAAACTGTTTTTT. It codes for CASRRAISDEKLFF.

This chain joins TRBV18 and TRBJ2-1; no definite D call. Trimming pared 6 bases from V and 2 bases from J, leaving 8 bases between. The germline gives CDR1 KGHSH, CDR2 LQKENI. The CDR3 spans 13 residues. Here the CDR3 reads CASSPLAYNEQFF. The CDR3 nucleotides read TGTGCCAGCTCCCCTCTAGCCTACAATGAGCAGTTCTTC.

Ten or more counts support this clone. CDR3 DNA: TGTGCCAGCAGTCCACGACGGACGAACACTGAAGCTTTCTTT. It codes for CASSPRRTNTEAFF. This rearrangement joins TRBV6-6 to TRBJ1-1; no clear D gene. Germline values: CDR1 MNHNY, CDR2 SVGAGI (reference sequence). The ends were cut back, 5 bases at V and 1 base at J, with 11 bases in the middle. This CDR3 is built from 14 residues.

Concerning this clone: This sample also contains other DNA sequences that code for the same CDR3. The chain couples TRBV30 to TRBJ2-7; the D is unclear. V dropped 0 bases and J dropped 1 base, with 4 bases sitting between them. The CDR3 extends over 12 amino acids. Germline-derived CDR1 and CDR2 are GTSNPN and SVGIG (reference sequence). The CDR3 region is CAWSVNSYEQYF. CDR3 DNA sequence: TGTGCCTGGAGTGTAAATTCCTACGAGCAGTACTTC.

V gene TRBV18 combines with J gene TRBJ1-5; D unresolved. Trimming took 0 bases from V and 4 from J, leaving 13 bases between them. This CDR3 comprises 16 residues. Germline V gives CDR1 KGHSH, CDR2 LQKENI. The CDR3 reads CASSPPGNSFNQPQHF. CDR3 nucleotide sequence: TGTGCCAGCTCACCACCGGGGAACAGCTTTAATCAGCCCCAGCATTTT.

The chain links TRBV5-1 to TRBJ2-7; 8 bases line up with TRBD1. Looked up from germline, CDR1 is SGHRS and CDR2 is YFSETQ. V lost 4 bases to trimming and J lost 2 bases; unmatched junction nucleotides: 11. The CDR3 runs 16 residues. In DNA form, the CDR3 reads TGCGCCAGCAGCCTAACTGGGACAGGCGTAACCTACGAGCAGTACTTC. Translation gives CASSLTGTGVTYEQYF. Full variable domain (missing parts from reference TRBV5-1 and TRBJ2-7): KAGVTQTPRYLIKTRGQQVTLSCSPISGHRSVSWYQQTPGQGLQFLFEYFSETQRNKGNFPGRFSGRQFSNSRSEMNVSTLELGDSALYLCASSLTGTGVTYEQYFGPGTRLTVT.

A single count supports this clone. The chain couples TRBV4-2 to TRBJ1-1; 7 positions agree with TRBD1. Germline V gene lookup returns CDR1 LGHNA and CDR2 YNFKEQ. V gave up 0 bases and J gave up 7 bases; unmatched junction bases: 5. This CDR3 region has 14 residues. The CDR3 coding sequence is TGTGCCAGCAGCCAAGAAGAACAGGGGCGTGAAGCTTTCTTT. It yields the protein CASSQEEQGREAFF.

The chain couples TRBV6-5 to TRBJ2-1; D is perhaps TRBD1 or TRBD2 (5 bases each). The CDR3 has 13 residues. Per germline, CDR1 MNHEY and CDR2 SVGAGI. Trimming removed 7 bases at V and 7 bases at J, with 14 bases between. DNA of the CDR3: TGTGCCAGCAAGGGAAGTGGGGGAAATGAGCAGTTCTTC. Amino acids: CASKGSGGNEQFF.

This rearrangement joins TRBV28 to TRBJ2-3; D call uncertain. V lost 4 bases, J lost 0 bases, and 11 bases lay in between. CDR1 MDHEN and CDR2 SYDVKM come from the germline V gene. The CDR3 sequence is 15 residues long. The CDR3: CASSSVALSTDTQYF. The DNA for the CDR3 is TGTGCCAGCAGTTCGGTAGCACTTAGCACAGATACGCAGTATTTT.

The chain joins TRBV5-4 to TRBJ2-1; 11 nucleotides agree with TRBD2. Germline assignment: CDR1 SGHNT and CDR2 YYREEE (reference sequence). V dropped 1 base and J dropped 0; count of bases not matched to a gene: 6. The CDR3 is made up of 18 amino acids. The DNA of the CDR3 is TGTGCCAGCAGCTTGACTAGCGGGGGACCGAGCTCCTACAATGAGCAGTTCTTC. Amino acids: CASSLTSGGPSSYNEQFF. The entire variable domain, with the rest obtained from reference TRBV5-4 and TRBJ2-1, is as follows: ETGVTQSPTHLIKTRGQQVTLRCSSQSGHNTVSWYQQALGQGPQFIFQYYREEENGRGNFPPRFSGLQFPNYSSELNVNALELDDSALYLCASSLTSGGPSSYNEQFFGPGTRLTVL.

The V call is TRBV10-1, the J call TRBJ2-7; 12 nucleotides align to TRBD2. The CDR3 totals 18 residues. V lost 0 bases and J lost 1; bases outside the gene matches: 7. Per germline, CDR1 WNHNN and CDR2 SYGVQD (reference sequence). CDR3 sequence reads: CASSESPLAGGYSYEQYF. CDR3 nucleotides: TGCGCCAGCAGTGAGTCTCCGCTAGCGGGAGGGTATTCCTACGAGCAGTACTTC.

To note about this clone: This may be a read error, as it is one base from a much larger clone. This CDR3 is CASSTPAAGCTF. CDR3 coding DNA: TGTGCCAGCAGCACGCCAGCGGCTGGCTGCACCTTC. The chain couples TRBV7-9 to TRBJ1-2; D gene ambiguous. The germline V gene encodes CDR1 SEHNR and CDR2 FQNEAQ (reference sequence). The CDR3 has 12 amino acids.

This clone was seen once. The genes are TRBV14 and TRBJ2-7, with D possibly being TRBD2 (5 bases). Germline lookup yields CDR1 SGHDN and CDR2 FVKESK. V lost 3 bases and J lost 5, with 14 bases in between. This CDR3 comprises 14 residues. In DNA form, the CDR3 reads TGTGCCAGCAGCCACTCAGGCGGGCCCGACGAGCAGTACTTC. It codes for CASSHSGGPDEQYF.

As to this clone: The sample has other DNA sequences that encode this CDR3 too. CDR3 amino acids: CASSEAGVGAFF. CDR3 DNA: TGTGCCAGCAGTGAAGCCGGAGTGGGAGCTTTCTTT. The chain recombines TRBV2 with TRBJ1-1; no definite D call. The CDR3 has 12 residues. Germline V CDR1 and CDR2: SNHLY, FYNNEI. The V and J ends lost 0 bases and 10 bases respectively, with 9 bases between them. Complete variable domain (other parts from reference TRBV2 and TRBJ1-1): EPEVTQTPSHQVTQMGQEVILRCVPISNHLYFYWYRQILGQKVEFLVSFYNNEISEKSEIFDDQFSVERPDGSNFTLKIRSTKLEDSAMYFCASSEAGVGAFFGQGTRLTVV.

J is TRBJ2-3 and V is TRBV5-1, with TRBD2 matching 8 bases. Looked up from germline, CDR1 is SGHRS and CDR2 is YFSETQ. The CDR3 covers 18 residues. With 0 bases clipped from V and 4 bases from J, the junction kept 13 bases outside the gene matches. The CDR3 loop is CASSLGSLAAGAADTQYF. The CDR3 DNA reads as TGCGCCAGCAGCTTGGGGTCCTTGGCAGCGGGGGCGGCAGATACGCAGTATTTT.

This clone has just one count. This rearrangement joins TRBV5-1 to TRBJ1-1; 9 nucleotides align to TRBD1. This CDR3 has 16 amino acids. V gave up 4 bases and J gave up 3 bases; unmatched junction bases: 10. Germline assignment: CDR1 SGHRS and CDR2 YFSETQ. CDR3 DNA sequence: TGCGCCAGCAGCCCGGACAGGGGCCCCCCGGACACTGAAGCTTTCTTT. Translating it yields CASSPDRGPPDTEAFF.

Points on this clone: A read error may be the cause here, since a much bigger clone is one base away. The chain recombines TRBV7-2 with TRBJ2-2; no clear D gene. The CDR3 totals 13 residues. Per the germline V gene, CDR1 is SGHTA and CDR2 is FQGNSA. DNA for the CDR3: TGTGCCGGCAGCACGTGGGAAATCGGGGAGCTGTTTTTT. This codes for CAGSTWEIGELFF.

The genes are TRBV7-9 and TRBJ2-1; 7 bases are a match to TRBD2. Per germline, CDR1 SEHNR and CDR2 FQNEAQ (reference sequence). The J segment lost 8 bases and the V segment lost 5 bases, leaving 9 bases of the junction unmatched. The CDR3 extends over 14 amino acids. CDR3 DNA sequence: TGTGCCAGCAGCACAGCGGGATATATGGATGAGCAGTTCTTC. Translation gives CASSTAGYMDEQFF.

The chain links TRBV6-1 to TRBJ2-1, with 7 nucleotides matching TRBD2. V shed 4 bases, J shed 2 bases, and the junction held 5 bases outside the gene matches. The CDR3 is 15 amino acids. Germline V gene lookup returns CDR1 MNHNS and CDR2 SASEGT. CDR3 loop: CASSGERGTYNEQFF. The DNA for the CDR3 is TGTGCCAGCAGTGGAGAGCGGGGCACCTACAATGAGCAGTTCTTC.

The rearrangement joins TRBV5-1 to TRBJ1-1, with 8 bases that match TRBD1. V gave up 0 bases and J gave up 6 bases; unmatched junction bases: 10. Germline CDR1 and CDR2: SGHRS and YFSETQ. The CDR3 length is 16 residues. CDR3 region: CASSLGVTGAVPEAFF. The CDR3 DNA reads as TGCGCCAGCAGCTTGGGGGTGACAGGGGCTGTTCCTGAAGCTTTCTTT.

The chain employs TRBV5-1 and TRBJ1-2; 8 nucleotides align to TRBD1. J gave up 4 bases and V 3 bases, and 5 bases lay outside the gene matches. From germline, CDR1 is SGHRS and CDR2 YFSETQ. The CDR3 runs 14 residues. The CDR3 DNA reads as TGCGCCAGCAGCTCGACAGGGGATGGCTATGGCTACACCTTC. Translated, it gives CASSSTGDGYGYTF. Full variable domain (missing parts from reference TRBV5-1 and TRBJ1-2): KAGVTQTPRYLIKTRGQQVTLSCSPISGHRSVSWYQQTPGQGLQFLFEYFSETQRNKGNFPGRFSGRQFSNSRSEMNVSTLELGDSALYLCASSSTGDGYGYTFGSGTRLTVV.

The rearrangement joins TRBV11-1 to TRBJ2-2; possibly TRBD1 for D (5 bases). The CDR3 spans 15 residues. Germline-derived CDR1 and CDR2 are SGHAT and FQDESV (reference sequence). V gave up 5 bases and J gave up 4 bases, with 14 bases separating them. CDR3 protein: CASSPKDIPTGELFF. CDR3 DNA: TGTGCCAGCAGCCCGAAGGACATCCCCACCGGGGAGCTGTTTTTT.